The clone carrying this T cell receptor (beta chain) was recorded many times. Its antigen remains unidentified. Transcripts of RNA were the source for amplifying TCR beta CDR3 regions. A first-round RT-PCR used HTBI primers, followed by a second-round multiplex PCR. One entry per CDR3 protein, called by TCRdb with MiXCR from the multiplex PCR reads. The sample lists more than 300,000 distinct CDR3 sequences, roughly 17% occurring once. If patients had other autoimmune diseases, uncontrolled infections, pregnancy or lactation, they were excluded. Diagnosis used clinical symptoms, serum thyroxine, TRAb, thyroid ultrasound and orbital computed tomography. PBMCs were obtained from roughly 9.7 ml of fresh peripheral blood. The sample belongs to a study of Graves' ophthalmopathy and Graves' hyperthyroidism. Study-wide results and caveats: A classifier, a 13-signature model, separated ophthalmopathy from stable hyperthyroidism with roughly 86% sensitivity and approximately 81% specificity.

The trim removed 3 bases at V and 5 bases at J, leaving 7 bases unmatched. The CDR3 covers 14 residues. The V gene's germline CDR1 is MNHEY and CDR2 SVGAGI. The sequenced sample consisted of peripheral blood. The origin of this receptor is an adult woman with stable Graves' hyperthyroidism. The chain combines TRBV6-5 with TRBJ2-7, with 7 bases that match TRBD1. The CDR3 sequence is CASSYFGTAHEQYF. For the CDR3, the DNA is TGTGCCAGCAGTTATTTTGGGACAGCTCACGAGCAGTACTTC.